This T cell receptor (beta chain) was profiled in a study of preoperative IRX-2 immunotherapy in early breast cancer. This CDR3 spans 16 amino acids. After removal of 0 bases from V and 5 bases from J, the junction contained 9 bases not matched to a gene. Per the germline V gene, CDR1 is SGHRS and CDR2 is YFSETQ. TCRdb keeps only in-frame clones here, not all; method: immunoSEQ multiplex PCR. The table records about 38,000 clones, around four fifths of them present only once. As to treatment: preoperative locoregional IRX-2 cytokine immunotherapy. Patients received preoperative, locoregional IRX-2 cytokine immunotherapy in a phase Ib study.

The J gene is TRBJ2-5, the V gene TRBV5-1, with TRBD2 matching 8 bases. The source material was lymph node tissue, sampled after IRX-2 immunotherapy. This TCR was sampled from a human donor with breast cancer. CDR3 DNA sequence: TGCGCCAGCAGCTTGGTCTCTAGCGGGTTCCTCGAGACCCAGTACTTC. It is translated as CASSLVSSGFLETQYF.